The 29 T cell receptor beta chains presented below share a single source sample, sequenced in a study of control samples from healthy donors and cancer patients. TCRdb keeps only in-frame clones here, not all; method: immunoSEQ multiplex PCR. The repertoire holds some 170,000 clones, with around 94% as singletons. Specimen: PBMCs. The receptors derive from a man aged 55 to 69 with colorectal cancer.

Comment on this clone: This CDR3 is also generated by other DNA sequences in the sample. The CDR3 region has the DNA TGTGCCAGCCGCGAAGAAGACAGACCGTCTTATGGCTACACCTTC. It codes for CASREEDRPSYGYTF. The gene calls are TRBV6-4 and TRBJ1-2; the D gene is possibly TRBD1 (5 bases). Germline loops: CDR1 MRHNA, CDR2 SNTAGT. Trimming took off 8 bases at V and 5 bases at J, with 21 bases between the two ends. This CDR3 spans 15 amino acids.

This clone was recorded once. J is TRBJ2-3 and V is TRBV5-4; 8 nucleotides match TRBD1. Germline V gene data show CDR1 as SGHNT and CDR2 as YYREEE (reference sequence). The CDR3 is 15 residues long. Trimming cost V 4 bases and J 2 bases; bases outside gene matches: 6. Here the CDR3 DNA reads TGTGCCAGCAGCCCCGGGACAGGATTCACAGATACGCAGTATTTT. Translating gives CASSPGTGFTDTQYF.

The gene calls are TRBV28 and TRBJ1-6; 8 positions agree with TRBD1. The V and J ends lost 2 bases and 5 bases, in that order; junction bases with no gene match: 2. The germline V gene encodes CDR1 MDHEN and CDR2 SYDVKM. The CDR3 extends over 15 amino acids. CDR3 nucleotide sequence: TGTGCCAGCAGTTTAGGGGACAGGAATAATTCACCCCTCCACTTT. As protein: CASSLGDRNNSPLHF.

The V gene is TRBV4-1, the J gene TRBJ1-1; perhaps TRBD1 as D (5 bases). Germline V gives CDR1 MGHRA, CDR2 YSYEKL. CDR3 size: 14 residues. Trimming removed 0 bases from V and 5 bases from J, with 10 bases in between. CDR3 DNA sequence: TGCGCCAGCAGCCAAGATTGGGGGGAGACTGAAGCTTTCTTT. Translation gives CASSQDWGETEAFF.

The sample holds one count of this clone. This rearrangement joins TRBV28 to TRBJ2-7; TRBD1 matches 9 bases. Germline CDR1 and CDR2: MDHEN and SYDVKM. The CDR3 extends over 16 amino acids. J gave up 1 base and V 1 base, and 5 bases lay outside the gene matches. This CDR3 reads CASSLYGTGMSYEQYF. The DNA of the CDR3 is TGTGCCAGCAGTTTATACGGGACAGGGATGTCCTACGAGCAGTACTTC.

The rearrangement links TRBV27 to TRBJ2-3; TRBD2 aligns across 8 bases. J was trimmed by 0 bases and V by 3 bases; bases with no gene match: 5. The germline V gene encodes CDR1 MNHEY and CDR2 SMNVEV (reference sequence). The CDR3 has 16 residues. CDR3 nucleotides: TGTGCCAGCAGTTTCCAGCGGGGGCTGAGCACAGATACGCAGTATTTT. It translates to CASSFQRGLSTDTQYF.

The rearrangement joins TRBV9 to TRBJ1-2; D might be TRBD1 (5 bases). CDR3 length: 14 residues. CDR1 and CDR2 (germline): SGDLS, YYNGEE. Between the trimmed V and J ends, which lost 4 bases and 6 bases, there was a span of 16 bases. The CDR3 is CASSPPGTWDGYTF. DNA of the CDR3: TGTGCCAGCAGCCCTCCCGGGACCTGGGATGGCTACACCTTC.

The chain recombines TRBV24-1 with TRBJ1-2; possibly TRBD1 for D (5 bases). V was pared by 3 bases and J by 0 bases, with 7 bases between. Per the germline V gene, CDR1 is KGHDR and CDR2 is SFDVKD. This CDR3 is built from 14 residues. The CDR3: CATSDPTANYGYTF. CDR3 nucleotides: TGTGCCACCAGTGATCCGACAGCTAACTATGGCTACACCTTC.

This clone showed up just once. V and J are TRBV3-1 (or the pseudogene TRBV3-2) and TRBJ2-3; 9 nucleotides match TRBD2. This CDR3 has 15 residues. J was trimmed by 5 bases and V by 3 bases; bases with no gene match: 6. Germline CDR1 LGHDT, CDR2 YNNKEL (reference sequence). The CDR3 bases are TGTGCCAGCAGCCAGGCGGGGGGGCCGGGAGATACGCAGTATTTT. Protein: CASSQAGGPGDTQYF.

V is TRBV7-2 and J is TRBJ1-5, with a weak D call TRBD1 (5 bases). CDR3 length equals 15 residues. CDR1 SGHTA and CDR2 FQGNSA come from the germline V gene. V lost 0 bases, J lost 6 bases, and 12 bases lay in between. CDR3 sequence (DNA): TGTGCCAGCAGCTTAGCCAGGGTAGAAAGTCAGCCCCAGCATTTT. It encodes CASSLARVESQPQHF.

The chain couples TRBV7-2 to TRBJ1-5; D uncertain. The CDR3 loop spans 12 amino acids. Trimming left V 1 base short and J 9 bases short, with 7 bases between. CDR1 is SGHTA, CDR2 FQGNSA, per germline. The CDR3 protein is CASSLDSRPQHF. CDR3 sequence (DNA): TGTGCCAGCAGCTTAGACTCGAGGCCCCAGCATTTT.

The chain recombines TRBV19 with TRBJ1-6; D is unclear. V lost 10 bases and J lost 8, with 21 bases in between. The CDR3 sequence is 15 residues long. Germline V lookup: CDR1 LNHDA, CDR2 SQIVND (reference sequence). This CDR3 is CATSEVGSEDSPLHF. The CDR3 DNA reads TGTGCCACCTCCGAAGTAGGGAGTGAGGATTCACCCCTCCACTTT.

This clone was observed once. The J gene is TRBJ2-7, the V gene TRBV9; 10 nucleotides match TRBD1. This CDR3 comprises 13 residues. With V trimmed by 4 bases and J by 3 bases, 1 base remained unmatched. CDR1 is SGDLS, CDR2 YYNGEE, per germline. CDR3 loop: CASSWTGGYEQYF. The CDR3 DNA reads TGTGCCAGCAGCTGGACAGGGGGCTACGAGCAGTACTTC.

A single count supports this clone. J is TRBJ2-5 and V is TRBV7-2; D is possibly TRBD1 (6 bases). The CDR3 runs to 14 residues. Between the trimmed V and J ends, which lost 3 bases and 4 bases, there was a span of 12 bases. The germline V gene has CDR1 SGHTA and CDR2 FQGNSA. Written as DNA, the CDR3 is TGTGCCAGCAGCTTTCCGGGGACAACAGAGACCCAGTACTTC. It is translated as CASSFPGTTETQYF.

The chain recombines TRBV5-1 with TRBJ1-1; D possibly corresponds to TRBD1 (6 bases). V lost 0 bases, J lost 4 bases, and 13 bases lay in between. The CDR3 totals 15 residues. The germline CDR1 and CDR2 sequences are SGHRS and YFSETQ. The CDR3: CASSLGPQGSTEAFF. CDR3 DNA: TGCGCCAGCAGCTTGGGTCCACAGGGTTCCACTGAAGCTTTCTTT. The full variable domain, rest sourced from reference TRBV5-1 and TRBJ1-1, is KAGVTQTPRYLIKTRGQQVTLSCSPISGHRSVSWYQQTPGQGLQFLFEYFSETQRNKGNFPGRFSGRQFSNSRSEMNVSTLELGDSALYLCASSLGPQGSTEAFFGQGTRLTVV.

The CDR3 region is CAWSVQGGNQPQHF. CDR3 bases: TGTGCCTGGAGTGTTCAGGGAGGCAATCAGCCCCAGCATTTT. This sequence joins TRBV30 and TRBJ1-5; D possibly corresponds to TRBD1 (5 bases). V dropped 0 bases and J dropped 2 bases, with 8 bases sitting between them. Germline loops: CDR1 GTSNPN, CDR2 SVGIG (reference sequence). The CDR3 contains 14 residues.

This sequence joins TRBV12-3 or TRBV12-4 and TRBJ2-3, with TRBD2 as a possible D gene (5 bases). With 5 bases removed from V and 4 bases from J, the gap between germline ends came to 10 bases. This CDR3 spans 13 amino acids. CDR3 in amino acids: CASSLGLSDTQYF. CDR3 coding DNA: TGTGCCAGCAGTCTAGGACTCTCAGATACGCAGTATTTT.

The V and J genes are TRBV9 and TRBJ1-2; no clear D gene. Trimming took off 4 bases at V and 1 base at J, with 5 bases between the two ends. The CDR3 runs 12 residues. CDR1 is SGDLS and CDR2 is YYNGEE in the germline V gene. CDR3 loop: CASSKVNYGYTF. Here the CDR3 DNA reads TGTGCCAGCAGCAAAGTTAACTATGGCTACACCTTC.

The V call is TRBV7-9, the J call TRBJ1-6; D is uncertain. The V gene lost 0 bases and the J gene lost 0 bases, with 9 bases spanning the gap. The CDR3 covers 17 residues. CDR1 is SEHNR, CDR2 FQNEAQ, per germline (reference sequence). The DNA for the CDR3 is TGTGCCAGCAGCTTAGCGGGAGGAGGCTCCTATAATTCACCCCTCCACTTT. Residues: CASSLAGGGSYNSPLHF.

V gene TRBV12-3 or TRBV12-4 combines with J gene TRBJ1-1; D is unresolved. This CDR3 contains 13 residues. V lost 2 bases, J lost 1 base, and 5 bases lay in between. CDR3 residues: CASSLKGNTEAFF. The CDR3 nucleotides read TGTGCCAGCAGTTTAAAGGGGAACACTGAAGCTTTCTTT.

V usage is TRBV9 and J usage is TRBJ2-2; possibly TRBD1 for D (6 bases). V lost 5 bases and J lost 8, with 16 bases in between. The CDR3 is 14 amino acids. Looked up from germline, CDR1 is SGDLS and CDR2 is YYNGEE. CDR3 bases: TGTGCCAGCAGTCGTACAGGGAATAGGGGGGAGCTGTTTTTT. This codes for CASSRTGNRGELFF.

CDR3 region: CASSQDLAGGTDTQYF. The CDR3 bases are TGTGCCAGCAGCCAAGATCTAGCGGGGGGTACAGATACGCAGTATTTT. This chain connects TRBV3-1 (or the pseudogene TRBV3-2) to TRBJ2-3, with TRBD2 identical over 11 bases. The CDR3 extends over 16 amino acids. Germline V CDR1 and CDR2: LGHDT, YNNKEL (reference sequence). With V trimmed by 0 bases and J by 3 bases, 2 bases remained unmatched.

V usage is TRBV30 and J usage is TRBJ1-4; D ambiguous. Germline assignment: CDR1 GTSNPN and CDR2 SVGIG (reference sequence). V dropped 3 bases and J dropped 0 bases, with 20 bases sitting between them. CDR3 length equals 18 residues. Written as DNA, the CDR3 is TGTGCCTGGAGAAACCGGGCCAACCAATTTGCAACTAATGAAAAACTGTTTTTT. The encoded protein is CAWRNRANQFATNEKLFF.

CDR3 DNA sequence: TGTGCCAGCAGGGGACTTCTGGGCTACGAGCAGTACTTC. Its translation is CASRGLLGYEQYF. V usage is TRBV19 and J usage is TRBJ2-7; D might be TRBD1 or TRBD2, each matching 6 bases. This CDR3 is built from 13 residues. Between the trimmed V and J ends, which lost 9 bases and 3 bases, there was a span of 15 bases. Germline CDR1 and CDR2: LNHDA and SQIVND (reference sequence).

The CDR3 loop reads CASSLSVVAPYNEQFF. CDR3 coding DNA: TGTGCCAGCAGTTTATCGGTGGTAGCGCCCTACAATGAGCAGTTCTTC. The J gene is TRBJ2-1, the V gene TRBV27; tentatively, D is TRBD2 (5 bases). Germline V gene lookup returns CDR1 MNHEY and CDR2 SMNVEV (reference sequence). The CDR3 loop spans 16 amino acids. V dropped 0 bases and J dropped 2 bases, with 11 bases sitting between them.

V is TRBV19 and J is TRBJ2-6; D is possibly TRBD2 (5 bases). CDR1 and CDR2 (germline): LNHDA, SQIVND (reference sequence). Trimming removed 1 base from V and 3 bases from J, with 13 bases in between. This CDR3 spans 17 amino acids. CDR3 loop: CASSIGRKDSGANVLTF. CDR3 bases: TGTGCCAGTAGTATAGGGAGGAAGGATAGTGGGGCCAACGTCCTGACTTTC.

The rearrangement uses TRBV15 and TRBJ2-6; 8 positions match TRBD2. The CDR3 is 16 amino acids. Germline CDR1 is LNHNV and CDR2 is YYDKDF (reference sequence). Trimming cost V 1 base and J 1 base; bases outside gene matches: 0. The CDR3: CATSRAGGSGANVLTF. DNA for the CDR3: TGTGCCACCAGCAGAGCGGGGGGGTCTGGGGCCAACGTCCTGACTTTC. Looking up the rest from reference TRBV15 and TRBJ2-6 gives the full variable domain: DAMVIQNPRYQVTQFGKPVTLSCSQTLNHNVMYWYQQKSSQAPKLLFHYYDKDFNNEADTPDNFQSRRPNTSFCFLDIRSPGLGDTAMYLCATSRAGGSGANVLTFGAGSRLTVL.

The V gene is TRBV5-4, the J gene TRBJ2-3; TRBD2 might be the D (6 bases). Germline V gene lookup returns CDR1 SGHNT and CDR2 YYREEE (reference sequence). Trimming removed 0 bases at V and 0 bases at J, with 11 bases between. The CDR3 consists of 16 residues. The CDR3 nucleotides are TGTGCCAGCAGCTTGGCCATCGGGGGTAGCACAGATACGCAGTATTTT. Residues: CASSLAIGGSTDTQYF.

The chain uses TRBV7-9 and TRBJ2-2, with 8 bases identical to TRBD1. The V gene's germline CDR1 is SEHNR and CDR2 FQNEAQ (reference sequence). The V and J ends lost 5 bases and 5 bases, in that order; junction bases with no gene match: 4. This CDR3 has 14 amino acids. The CDR3 DNA sequence: TGTGCCAGCAGCCAGACAGGGGTAACCGGGGAGCTGTTTTTT. It yields the protein CASSQTGVTGELFF.